Listed below are T cell receptor beta chains from one sample, sequenced in a study of T cell clonotyping in hematopoietic cell transplantation. Libraries were prepared by immunoSEQ multiplex PCR; TCRdb keeps only in-frame clonotypes and omits some of them. The sample has tens of thousands of clones, 85% seen once. The sample consisted of peripheral blood mononuclear cells, taken before stem cell transplant. Source of these receptors: a man in his fifties or sixties with acute myeloid leukemia. Some clones in this sample may be carry-over from other donors' samples. CDR3s include the opening cysteine and the closing phenylalanine or tryptophan. The order of the fields is J gene, clone size, D gene, V gene, CDR3 protein, CDR3 DNA. A D gene is named only where the DNA matches it firmly. Only part of the rows carry a size: once, few, many, or a class if the clone is expanded.

j_call: TRBJ2-2; clone_size: .; d_call: TRBD2; v_call: TRBV27; cdr3_aa: CASSFSGGMGTGELFF; cdr3_nt: TGTGCCAGCAGCTTTAGCGGGGGTATGGGCACCGGGGAGCTGTTTTTT
j_call: TRBJ1-2; clone_size: few; d_call: .; v_call: TRBV2; cdr3_aa: CASSGVDRNYGYTF; cdr3_nt: TGTGCCAGCAGTGGAGTTGACAGGAACTATGGCTACACCTTC
j_call: TRBJ2-7; clone_size: once; d_call: TRBD2; v_call: TRBV29-1; cdr3_aa: CSVEGVSGALYEQYF; cdr3_nt: TGCAGCGTTGAGGGAGTAAGCGGGGCGCTCTACGAGCAGTACTTC
j_call: TRBJ2-5; clone_size: .; d_call: .; v_call: TRBV25-1; cdr3_aa: CASRDPTDGTKETQYF; cdr3_nt: TGTGCCAGCAGGGACCCCACGGATGGGACCAAAGAGACCCAGTACTTC
j_call: TRBJ2-7; clone_size: .; d_call: TRBD2; v_call: TRBV5-1; cdr3_aa: CASGAPAGGISYEQYF; cdr3_nt: TGCGCCAGCGGGGCCCCAGCCGGGGGGATCTCCTACGAGCAGTACTTC
j_call: TRBJ2-2; clone_size: .; d_call: .; v_call: TRBV7-3; cdr3_aa: CASSPDGNTGELFF; cdr3_nt: TGTGCCAGCAGCCCTGACGGGAACACCGGGGAGCTGTTTTTT
j_call: TRBJ2-6; clone_size: once; d_call: .; v_call: TRBV28; cdr3_aa: CASSLGGANVLTF; cdr3_nt: TGTGCCAGCAGTTTGGGGGGGGCCAACGTCCTGACTTTC
j_call: TRBJ2-1; clone_size: .; d_call: .; v_call: TRBV2; cdr3_aa: CASGLSSYNEQFF; cdr3_nt: TGTGCCAGCGGTCTCAGCTCCTACAATGAGCAGTTCTTC
j_call: TRBJ1-6; clone_size: .; d_call: .; v_call: TRBV2; cdr3_aa: CASGGSYNSPLHF; cdr3_nt: TGTGCCAGCGGGGGGTCCTATAATTCACCCCTCCACTTT
j_call: TRBJ2-3; clone_size: .; d_call: .; v_call: TRBV25-1; cdr3_aa: CASSEWGLDTQYF; cdr3_nt: TGTGCCAGCAGTGAATGGGGATTAGATACGCAGTATTTT
j_call: TRBJ1-6; clone_size: .; d_call: .; v_call: TRBV5-1; cdr3_aa: CASSLGYGNSPLHF; cdr3_nt: TGCGCCAGCAGCTTGGGGTACGGTAATTCACCCCTCCACTTT
j_call: TRBJ2-1; clone_size: .; d_call: TRBD2; v_call: TRBV15; cdr3_aa: CATSPSGLGYNEQFF; cdr3_nt: TGTGCCACCAGCCCTTCGGGACTAGGCTACAATGAGCAGTTCTTC
j_call: TRBJ1-2; clone_size: .; d_call: .; v_call: TRBV28; cdr3_aa: CASSLLGGTRGYTF; cdr3_nt: TGTGCCAGCAGTCTCCTCGGGGGGACGCGAGGCTACACCTTC
j_call: TRBJ1-1; clone_size: .; d_call: TRBD1; v_call: TRBV7-2; cdr3_aa: CASSRTGRATEAFF; cdr3_nt: TGTGCCAGCAGCAGGACAGGGAGGGCCACTGAAGCTTTCTTT
j_call: TRBJ2-5; clone_size: .; d_call: TRBD1; v_call: TRBV28; cdr3_aa: CASSLGTGRETQYF; cdr3_nt: TGTGCCAGCAGTCTGGGGACAGGGCGGGAGACCCAGTACTTC
j_call: TRBJ2-5; clone_size: .; d_call: .; v_call: TRBV20-1; cdr3_aa: CSALGPAQYF; cdr3_nt: TGCAGTGCTTTGGGCCCGGCCCAGTACTTC
j_call: TRBJ1-5; clone_size: .; d_call: TRBD1; v_call: TRBV29-1; cdr3_aa: CSVAQGALQPQHF; cdr3_nt: TGCAGCGTTGCACAGGGGGCGTTGCAGCCCCAGCATTTT
j_call: TRBJ1-4; clone_size: .; d_call: .; v_call: TRBV7-7; cdr3_aa: CASSPTWLGFF; cdr3_nt: TGTGCTAGCAGCCCCACTTGGCTGGGGTTTTTT
j_call: TRBJ1-2; clone_size: .; d_call: .; v_call: TRBV6-5; cdr3_aa: CASSPSRVSFFGYTF; cdr3_nt: TGTGCCAGCAGCCCTAGCAGGGTATCTTTCTTTGGCTACACCTTC
j_call: TRBJ2-3; clone_size: .; d_call: .; v_call: TRBV6-5; cdr3_aa: CASSLGREKATDTQYF; cdr3_nt: TGTGCCAGCAGTTTGGGACGGGAAAAAGCGACAGATACGCAGTATTTT
j_call: TRBJ1-2; clone_size: .; d_call: TRBD1; v_call: TRBV28; cdr3_aa: CASTPHQGDYGYTF; cdr3_nt: TGTGCCAGCACCCCACACCAGGGGGACTATGGCTACACCTTC
j_call: TRBJ2-7; clone_size: .; d_call: .; v_call: TRBV5-1; cdr3_aa: CASSAPLYEQYF; cdr3_nt: TGCGCCAGCAGCGCACCACTTTACGAGCAGTACTTC
j_call: TRBJ2-4; clone_size: .; d_call: .; v_call: TRBV5-1; cdr3_aa: CASSPEYGTKNIQYF; cdr3_nt: TGCGCCAGCTCCCCTGAATACGGGACCAAAAACATTCAGTACTTC
j_call: TRBJ1-1; clone_size: .; d_call: .; v_call: TRBV6-1; cdr3_aa: CASGGGWTEAFF; cdr3_nt: TGTGCCTCAGGAGGGGGATGGACTGAAGCTTTCTTT
j_call: TRBJ1-6; clone_size: .; d_call: TRBD1; v_call: TRBV2; cdr3_aa: CASRVRTGANSPLHF; cdr3_nt: TGTGCCAGCAGGGTAAGGACAGGAGCTAATTCACCCCTCCACTTT
j_call: TRBJ1-5; clone_size: .; d_call: TRBD1; v_call: TRBV28; cdr3_aa: CASTKQGVSNQPQHF; cdr3_nt: TGTGCCAGCACCAAACAGGGGGTCAGCAATCAGCCCCAGCATTTT
j_call: TRBJ1-3; clone_size: .; d_call: .; v_call: TRBV19; cdr3_aa: CASSPRSGSSSGNTIYF; cdr3_nt: TGTGCCAGTAGTCCGAGGAGTGGATCTTCCTCTGGAAACACCATATATTTT
j_call: TRBJ2-7; clone_size: .; d_call: .; v_call: TRBV29-1; cdr3_aa: CSVEVKSADEQYF; cdr3_nt: TGCAGCGTTGAGGTGAAATCCGCAGACGAGCAGTACTTC
j_call: TRBJ2-5; clone_size: .; d_call: .; v_call: TRBV7-7; cdr3_aa: CASSLYGVQETQYF; cdr3_nt: TGTGCCAGCAGCTTATATGGGGTTCAAGAGACCCAGTACTTC
j_call: TRBJ2-7; clone_size: .; d_call: .; v_call: TRBV21-1; cdr3_aa: CASRGTGSVVHEQYF; cdr3_nt: TGTGCCAGCAGGGGGACAGGGTCTGTCGTCCACGAGCAGTACTTC
j_call: TRBJ1-2; clone_size: .; d_call: TRBD1; v_call: TRBV27; cdr3_aa: CASSLSGQGYTF; cdr3_nt: TGTGCCAGCAGTTTATCGGGACAGGGCTACACCTTC
j_call: TRBJ1-1; clone_size: .; d_call: .; v_call: TRBV7-8; cdr3_aa: CASSLDSATGVPEAFF; cdr3_nt: TGTGCCAGCAGCTTAGATAGCGCAACGGGCGTCCCTGAAGCTTTCTTT
j_call: TRBJ1-2; clone_size: once; d_call: .; v_call: TRBV21-1; cdr3_aa: CASSKRAVTTF; cdr3_nt: TGTGCCAGCAGCAAAAGGGCCGTAACCACCTTC
j_call: TRBJ1-5; clone_size: .; d_call: .; v_call: TRBV29-1; cdr3_aa: CSVGGENNQPQHF; cdr3_nt: TGCAGCGTTGGGGGAGAGAACAATCAGCCCCAGCATTTT
j_call: TRBJ1-4; clone_size: .; d_call: .; v_call: TRBV19; cdr3_aa: CARMAGPSTNEKLFF; cdr3_nt: TGTGCCAGAATGGCAGGGCCATCAACTAATGAAAAACTGTTTTTT
j_call: TRBJ1-2; clone_size: .; d_call: .; v_call: TRBV21-1; cdr3_aa: CASSTCGDEGYTF; cdr3_nt: TGTGCCAGCAGCACCTGTGGCGATGAGGGCTACACCTTC
j_call: TRBJ1-3; clone_size: .; d_call: .; v_call: TRBV2; cdr3_aa: CASSELGSLSGNTIYF; cdr3_nt: TGTGCCAGCAGTGAACTCGGCTCGCTCTCTGGAAACACCATATATTTT
j_call: TRBJ1-2; clone_size: few; d_call: TRBD1; v_call: TRBV9; cdr3_aa: CASSTQTGPYGYTF; cdr3_nt: TGTGCCAGCAGCACCCAGACAGGGCCCTATGGCTACACCTTC
j_call: TRBJ1-2; clone_size: .; d_call: .; v_call: TRBV27; cdr3_aa: CASKGGVEGNYGYTF; cdr3_nt: TGTGCCAGCAAGGGGGGAGTGGAGGGAAACTATGGCTACACCTTC
j_call: TRBJ1-2; clone_size: .; d_call: TRBD1; v_call: TRBV7-2; cdr3_aa: CASSSTGEGFGYTF; cdr3_nt: TGTGCCAGCAGCTCTACAGGGGAAGGTTTTGGCTACACCTTC
j_call: TRBJ1-2; clone_size: .; d_call: .; v_call: TRBV6-6; cdr3_aa: CASSYPNTNYGYTF; cdr3_nt: TGTGCCAGCAGTTACCCTAATACTAACTATGGCTACACCTTC
j_call: TRBJ2-5; clone_size: few; d_call: TRBD2; v_call: TRBV11-2; cdr3_aa: CASSSGTSGYQETQYF; cdr3_nt: TGTGCCAGCAGCTCAGGGACTAGCGGGTACCAAGAGACCCAGTACTTC
j_call: TRBJ1-3; clone_size: .; d_call: .; v_call: TRBV4-1; cdr3_aa: CASSQEVGSSGNTIYF; cdr3_nt: TGCGCCAGCAGCCAAGAGGTGGGGAGCTCTGGAAACACCATATATTTT
j_call: TRBJ2-3; clone_size: .; d_call: .; v_call: TRBV5-1; cdr3_aa: CASSLGGGQSTDTQYF; cdr3_nt: TGCGCCAGCAGCTTGGGAGGCGGGCAGAGCACAGATACGCAGTATTTT
j_call: TRBJ2-2; clone_size: few; d_call: .; v_call: TRBV2; cdr3_aa: CASGTIRQATGELFF; cdr3_nt: TGTGCCAGCGGTACAATCCGGCAGGCAACCGGGGAGCTGTTTTTT
j_call: TRBJ2-2; clone_size: .; d_call: TRBD1; v_call: TRBV5-8; cdr3_aa: CASSLVGWTGKVTGELFF; cdr3_nt: TGTGCCAGCAGCTTGGTTGGCTGGACAGGGAAGGTGACCGGGGAGCTGTTTTTT
j_call: TRBJ1-6; clone_size: .; d_call: TRBD1; v_call: TRBV4-2; cdr3_aa: CASSQEYRGNSPLHF; cdr3_nt: TGTGCCAGCAGCCAAGAATACAGGGGGAATTCACCCCTCCACTTT
j_call: TRBJ1-1; clone_size: .; d_call: .; v_call: TRBV28; cdr3_aa: CASRTGGQDTEAFF; cdr3_nt: TGTGCCAGCAGAACCGGGGGCCAGGACACTGAAGCTTTCTTT